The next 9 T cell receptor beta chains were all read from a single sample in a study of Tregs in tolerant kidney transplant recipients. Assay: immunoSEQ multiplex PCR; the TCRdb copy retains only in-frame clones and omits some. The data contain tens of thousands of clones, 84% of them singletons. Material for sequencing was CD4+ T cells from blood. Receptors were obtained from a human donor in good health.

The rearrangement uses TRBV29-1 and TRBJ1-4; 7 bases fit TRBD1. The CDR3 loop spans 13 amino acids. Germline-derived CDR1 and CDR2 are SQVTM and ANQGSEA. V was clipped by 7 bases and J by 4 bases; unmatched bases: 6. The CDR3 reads CSARGQLNEKLFF. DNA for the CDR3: TGCAGCGCCCGGGGACAGCTTAATGAAAAACTGTTTTTT. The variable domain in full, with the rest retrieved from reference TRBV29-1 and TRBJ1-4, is SAVISQKPSRDICQRGTSLTIQCQVDSQVTMMFWYRQQPGQSLTLIATANQGSEATYESGFVIDKFPISRPNLTFSTLTVSNMSPEDSSIYLCSARGQLNEKLFFGSGTQLSVL.

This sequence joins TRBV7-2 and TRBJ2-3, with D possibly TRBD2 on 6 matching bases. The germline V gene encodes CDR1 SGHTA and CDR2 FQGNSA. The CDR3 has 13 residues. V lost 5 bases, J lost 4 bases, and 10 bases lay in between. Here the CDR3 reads CASSRPGADTQYF. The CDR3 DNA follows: TGTGCCAGCAGCCGACCGGGGGCAGATACGCAGTATTTT.

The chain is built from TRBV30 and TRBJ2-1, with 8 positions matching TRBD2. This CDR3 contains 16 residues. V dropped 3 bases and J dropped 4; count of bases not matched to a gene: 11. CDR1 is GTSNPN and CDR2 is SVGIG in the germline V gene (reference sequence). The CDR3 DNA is TGTGCCTGGAGGGCCTGGGGGAGCGGGAGTTACAATGAGCAGTTCTTC. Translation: CAWRAWGSGSYNEQFF. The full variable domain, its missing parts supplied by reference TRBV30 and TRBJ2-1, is SQTIHQWPATLVQPVGSPLSLECTVEGTSNPNLYWYRQAAGRGLQLLFYSVGIGQISSEVPQNLSASRPQDRQFILSSKKLLLSDSGFYLCAWRAWGSGSYNEQFFGPGTRLTVL.

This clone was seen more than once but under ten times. CDR3 in DNA: TGTGCCAGCAGCGTTCCCCCGATGGGACTCGATCATTCACCCCTCCACTTT. It translates to CASSVPPMGLDHSPLHF. The chain has TRBV9 and TRBJ1-6, with D possibly being TRBD1 (5 bases). Germline assignment: CDR1 SGDLS and CDR2 YYNGEE. Between the trimmed V and J ends, which lost 2 bases and 8 bases, there was a span of 20 bases. The CDR3 runs to 17 residues.

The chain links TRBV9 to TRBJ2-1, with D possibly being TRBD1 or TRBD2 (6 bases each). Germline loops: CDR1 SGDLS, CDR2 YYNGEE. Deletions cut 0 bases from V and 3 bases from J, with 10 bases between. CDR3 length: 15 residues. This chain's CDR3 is CASSVAGAGYNEQFF. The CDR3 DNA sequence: TGTGCCAGCAGCGTAGCGGGGGCTGGCTACAATGAGCAGTTCTTC.

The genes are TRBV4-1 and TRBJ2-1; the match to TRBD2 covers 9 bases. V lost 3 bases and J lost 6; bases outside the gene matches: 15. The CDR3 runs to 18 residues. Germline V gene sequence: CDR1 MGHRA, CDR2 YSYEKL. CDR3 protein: CASSHILPLRGGINEQFF. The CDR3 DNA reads TGCGCCAGCAGCCACATCCTTCCCTTGCGGGGGGGCATCAATGAGCAGTTCTTC.

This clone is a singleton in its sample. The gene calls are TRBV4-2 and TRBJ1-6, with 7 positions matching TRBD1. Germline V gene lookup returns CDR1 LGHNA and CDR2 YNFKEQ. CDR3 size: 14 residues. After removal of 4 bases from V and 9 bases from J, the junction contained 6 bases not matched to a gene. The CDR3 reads CASSRDSYSSPLHF. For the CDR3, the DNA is TGTGCCAGCAGCCGGGACAGCTATTCTTCACCCCTCCACTTT.

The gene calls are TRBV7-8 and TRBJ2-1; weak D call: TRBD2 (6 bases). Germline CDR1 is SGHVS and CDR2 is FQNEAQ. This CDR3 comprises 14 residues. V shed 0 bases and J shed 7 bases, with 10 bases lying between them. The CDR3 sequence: CASSLALARNEQFF. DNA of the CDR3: TGTGCCAGCAGCTTAGCTCTAGCGAGGAATGAGCAGTTCTTC.

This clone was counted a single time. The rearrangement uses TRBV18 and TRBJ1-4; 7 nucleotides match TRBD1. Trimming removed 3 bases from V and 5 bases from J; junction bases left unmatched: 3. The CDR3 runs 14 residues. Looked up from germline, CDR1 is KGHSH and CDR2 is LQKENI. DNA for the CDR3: TGTGCCAGCTCACCGGGACAGCTAAATGAAAAACTGTTTTTT. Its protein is CASSPGQLNEKLFF.